This passage covers 5 T cell receptor beta chains from one sample sequenced in a study of blood T cell repertoires in COVID-19. TCRdb keeps only in-frame clones here, not all; method: immunoSEQ multiplex PCR. This table holds some 110,000 clones, approximately 86% found once. The sample comprised peripheral blood. These receptors came from a human donor in a cohort sampled during active COVID-19.

The chain uses TRBV18 and TRBJ2-2; 11 bases fit TRBD2. This CDR3 comprises 17 residues. V was clipped by 4 bases and J by 1 base; unmatched bases: 5. Germline CDR1 is KGHSH and CDR2 is LQKENI. The CDR3 DNA is TGTGCCAGCTCACTGTCTAGCGGGGGGCAGAACACCGGGGAGCTGTTTTTT. Protein sequence: CASSLSSGGQNTGELFF.

The chain combines TRBV5-1 with TRBJ2-1; 12 nucleotides agree with TRBD2. V lost 5 bases and J lost 3; bases outside the gene matches: 18. The germline gives CDR1 SGHRS, CDR2 YFSETQ. The CDR3 totals 20 residues. The DNA of the CDR3 is TGCGCCAGCAGTTCTCCGACTAGCGGGAGTTTTTGGGATAACTACAATGAGCAGTTCTTC. Translated, it gives CASSSPTSGSFWDNYNEQFF.

This chain joins TRBV12-5 and TRBJ2-1; 8 nucleotides agree with TRBD2. Per germline, CDR1 LGHNT and CDR2 FRNRAP. This CDR3 spans 18 amino acids. Trimming removed 6 bases from V and 0 bases from J; junction bases left unmatched: 13. CDR3 residues: CASGGLAGSPSSYNEQFF. CDR3 sequence (DNA): TGTGCTAGTGGAGGCCTAGCGGGTTCTCCCAGCTCCTACAATGAGCAGTTCTTC.

This chain links TRBV5-6 with TRBJ1-6; 9 positions match TRBD1. CDR1 is SGHDT, CDR2 YYEEEE, per germline. With V trimmed by 0 bases and J by 5 bases, 0 bases remained unmatched. The CDR3 covers 15 residues. The CDR3 DNA sequence: TGTGCCAGCAGCTTGGGGGACAGGGATAATTCACCCCTCCACTTT. The encoded protein is CASSLGDRDNSPLHF.

This chain links TRBV5-1 with TRBJ1-2, with 7 bases aligning to TRBD1. Germline V gene sequence: CDR1 SGHRS, CDR2 YFSETQ. V lost 3 bases and J lost 4; bases outside the gene matches: 0. This CDR3 is 12 amino acids long. CDR3 residues: CASSWDSYGYTF. As DNA, the CDR3 is TGCGCCAGCAGCTGGGACAGCTATGGCTACACCTTC.